The 29 T cell receptor beta chains below come from one sample, sequenced in a study of shared clonotypes between healthy human individuals. The method was immunoSEQ multiplex PCR; TCRdb's version includes in-frame clones alone and lacks a portion of them. The table shows fewer than 700,000 clones, with 90% to 95% occurring only once. Cells designated naive CD8 were CD45RO-negative and were positively selected for CCR7, with terminally differentiated effector memory CD45RA+ cells excluded. The sample consisted of naive CD8+ T cells sorted from blood. These receptors were taken from a woman aged 25 to 39 in good health.

The chain couples TRBV5-1 to TRBJ2-5; no clear D gene. Germline values: CDR1 SGHRS, CDR2 YFSETQ. Trimming pared 0 bases from V and 4 bases from J, leaving 13 bases between. The CDR3 spans 15 residues. The CDR3 sequence is CASSLEAGLRETQYF. The CDR3 nucleotides are TGCGCCAGCAGCTTGGAGGCAGGCCTTCGAGAGACCCAGTACTTC. Using reference TRBV5-1 and TRBJ2-5 for the parts outside the CDR3, the full variable domain is KAGVTQTPRYLIKTRGQQVTLSCSPISGHRSVSWYQQTPGQGLQFLFEYFSETQRNKGNFPGRFSGRQFSNSRSEMNVSTLELGDSALYLCASSLEAGLRETQYFGPGTRLLVL.

With respect to this clone: At one end, the junction sequence differs from germline, possibly due to a read error. The chain links TRBV5-1 to TRBJ2-7; no clear D gene. Germline CDR1 reads SGHRS; CDR2 reads YFSETQ. The CDR3 is made up of 14 amino acids. CDR3 region: CASSLLDLSSEQYF. The CDR3 DNA sequence: TGCGCCAGCAGCTTGTTGGACCTATCCTCCGAGCAGTACTTC.

As DNA, the CDR3 is TGTGCCAGCAGGGGCGACTACGCCTACGAGCAGTACTTC. Translation gives CASRGDYAYEQYF. The rearrangement joins TRBV2 to TRBJ2-7, with D tentatively TRBD2 (5 bases). The CDR3 spans 13 residues. Germline V gives CDR1 SNHLY, CDR2 FYNNEI. The germline V and J ends were trimmed by 6 bases and 2 bases, with 11 bases remaining between them.

The chain employs TRBV4-1 and TRBJ1-1; 7 bases match TRBD1. Germline V gene lookup returns CDR1 MGHRA and CDR2 YSYEKL. CDR3 length equals 14 residues. With V trimmed by 3 bases and J by 3 bases, 4 bases remained unmatched. The CDR3 coding sequence is TGCGCCAGCAGCCAGGCCGGGACAGACACTGAAGCTTTCTTT. This codes for CASSQAGTDTEAFF.

This clone was recorded a few times. The CDR3 region has the DNA TGTGCCAGCAGCGTAGTCGCAGGGTCCTACGAGCAGTACTTC. Protein sequence: CASSVVAGSYEQYF. This rearrangement joins TRBV9 to TRBJ2-7, with a possible D match to TRBD1 (5 bases). The CDR3 loop spans 14 amino acids. Looked up from germline, CDR1 is SGDLS and CDR2 is YYNGEE. The V gene lost 0 bases and the J gene lost 1 base, with 8 bases spanning the gap.

The chain carries TRBV2 and TRBJ2-5; D may match TRBD1 or TRBD2 (5 bases each). CDR3 length equals 15 residues. The ends were cut back, 6 bases at V and 5 bases at J, with 19 bases in the middle. CDR1 and CDR2 from the germline V gene are SNHLY and FYNNEI. The CDR3 DNA sequence: TGTGCCAGCAGGCTCCGGGACGGCTTAAGGGAGACCCAGTACTTC. Translating it yields CASRLRDGLRETQYF.

V usage is TRBV7-7 and J usage is TRBJ2-3; maybe TRBD1 (5 bases). This CDR3 is built from 15 residues. Trimming left V 1 base short and J 0 bases short, with 8 bases between. Germline V CDR1 and CDR2: SSHAT, FNYEAQ (reference sequence). The CDR3: CASSLGQSSTDTQYF. The CDR3, as DNA: TGTGCCAGCAGCTTAGGACAGTCTAGCACAGATACGCAGTATTTT.

This clone was seen a single time. The gene calls are TRBV7-9 and TRBJ2-7; TRBD2 matches 10 bases. From germline, CDR1 is SEHNR and CDR2 FQNEAQ (reference sequence). The CDR3 contains 15 residues. The V and J ends lost 5 bases and 1 base, in that order; junction bases with no gene match: 5. CDR3 region: CASSAEREGSYEQYF. DNA of the CDR3: TGTGCCAGCAGCGCGGAGCGGGAGGGTTCCTACGAGCAGTACTTC.

J is TRBJ2-1 and V is TRBV4-1; TRBD2 matches at 8 bases. The CDR3 has 15 amino acids. Germline V gene data show CDR1 as MGHRA and CDR2 as YSYEKL. Unmatched junction bases numbered 8, after V lost 1 base and J lost 9 bases. As DNA, the CDR3 is TGCGCCAGCAGCCAAGGTTTACTACGGGAGGGTGAGCAGTTCTTC. This encodes CASSQGLLREGEQFF.

The J gene is TRBJ2-7, the V gene TRBV4-2, with D possibly being TRBD1 (5 bases). CDR1 is LGHNA, CDR2 YNFKEQ, per germline. This CDR3 region has 15 residues. Deletions cut 2 bases from V and 3 bases from J, with 14 bases between. The CDR3 sequence: CASSQTGAGLYEQYF. The CDR3 bases are TGTGCCAGCAGCCAAACTGGAGCAGGGCTCTACGAGCAGTACTTC.

This clone was seen just once. The chain combines TRBV10-3 with TRBJ2-7, with 10 bases matching TRBD2. This CDR3 contains 17 residues. The J segment lost 1 base and the V segment lost 2 bases, leaving 8 bases of the junction unmatched. Germline lookup yields CDR1 ENHRY and CDR2 SYGVKD. DNA for the CDR3: TGTGCCATCAGTGAGGCTAGCGGGAGAGATGGGTCCTACGAGCAGTACTTC. It specifies CAISEASGRDGSYEQYF.

The chain joins TRBV5-8 to TRBJ2-1, with D possibly TRBD2 on 6 matching bases. The CDR3 runs to 13 residues. V shed 4 bases and J shed 5 bases, with 10 bases lying between them. Germline V lookup: CDR1 SGHTS, CDR2 YDEGEE. For the CDR3, the DNA is TGTGCCAGCAGCACGGACTATAACAATGAGCAGTTCTTC. It is translated as CASSTDYNNEQFF.

V is TRBV5-5 and J is TRBJ2-7; 8 nucleotides line up with TRBD1. V lost 1 base and J lost 0; bases outside the gene matches: 3. The CDR3 totals 15 residues. Germline V gene lookup returns CDR1 SGHKS and CDR2 YYEKEE (reference sequence). CDR3 in amino acids: CASSLYQGASYEQYF. In DNA, the CDR3 is TGTGCCAGCAGCTTGTATCAGGGGGCCTCCTACGAGCAGTACTTC. The full variable domain, rest sourced from reference TRBV5-5 and TRBJ2-7, is DAGVTQSPTHLIKTRGQQVTLRCSPISGHKSVSWYQQVLGQGPQFIFQYYEKEERGRGNFPDRFSARQFPNYSSELNVNALLLGDSALYLCASSLYQGASYEQYFGPGTRLTVT.

In this sample, this clone turned up a few times. The V gene is TRBV2, the J gene TRBJ1-2; TRBD1 might be the D (6 bases). Per germline, CDR1 SNHLY and CDR2 FYNNEI. V dropped 7 bases and J dropped 4 bases, with 13 bases sitting between them. This CDR3 spans 13 amino acids. The CDR3 loop is CASTGQWAYGYTF. The CDR3 region has the DNA TGTGCCAGCACCGGACAGTGGGCCTATGGCTACACCTTC.

The chain couples TRBV28 to TRBJ2-7; TRBD2 is a possible D gene (6 bases). This CDR3 is 14 amino acids long. Trimming stripped 2 bases from V and 3 bases from J, with 11 bases between. CDR1 MDHEN and CDR2 SYDVKM come from the germline V gene. CDR3 region: CASSLGGSGYEQYF. CDR3 nucleotides: TGTGCCAGCAGTTTAGGGGGGTCGGGCTACGAGCAGTACTTC.

The chain joins TRBV6-5 to TRBJ2-1; 13 positions match TRBD2. Looked up from germline, CDR1 is MNHEY and CDR2 is SVGAGI. CDR3 length: 15 amino acids. With 2 bases clipped from V and 5 bases from J, the junction kept 0 bases outside the gene matches. CDR3 loop: CASSYGTSGNNEQFF. CDR3 nucleotides: TGTGCCAGCAGTTACGGGACTAGCGGGAACAATGAGCAGTTCTTC.

The chain joins TRBV7-8 to TRBJ2-5; 11 positions match TRBD2. The J segment lost 2 bases and the V segment lost 1 base, leaving 12 bases of the junction unmatched. In germline, CDR1 is SGHVS, CDR2 FQNEAQ. This CDR3 contains 19 residues. This CDR3 reads CASSLGASGRTKKQETQYF. CDR3 DNA: TGTGCCAGCAGCTTAGGCGCTAGCGGGAGGACTAAAAAACAAGAGACCCAGTACTTC.

The chain couples TRBV7-9 to TRBJ1-5; D remains unclear. The CDR3 has 15 residues. Germline CDR1 reads SEHNR; CDR2 reads FQNEAQ (reference sequence). V lost 5 bases and J lost 7, with 18 bases in between. The CDR3 is CASSPTGLLGQPQHF. The CDR3, as DNA: TGTGCCAGCAGCCCTACCGGACTCCTGGGACAGCCCCAGCATTTT. Variable domain in full (rest from reference TRBV7-9 and TRBJ1-5): DTGVSQNPRHKITKRGQNVTFRCDPISEHNRLYWYRQTLGQGPEFLTYFQNEAQLEKSRLLSDRFSAERPKGSFSTLEIQRTEQGDSAMYLCASSPTGLLGQPQHFGDGTRLSIL.

This clone was seen a single time. The chain has TRBV9 and TRBJ2-7; D is unresolved. The ends were cut back, 0 bases at V and 0 bases at J, with 16 bases in the middle. This CDR3 has 17 amino acids. In germline, CDR1 is SGDLS, CDR2 YYNGEE. Here the CDR3 reads CASSVGVGERSSYEQYF. The CDR3 DNA reads TGTGCCAGCAGCGTAGGAGTTGGAGAAAGGAGCTCCTACGAGCAGTACTTC. The full variable domain, with the rest looked up from reference TRBV9 and TRBJ2-7, is DSGVTQTPKHLITATGQRVTLRCSPRSGDLSVYWYQQSLDQGLQFLIQYYNGEERAKGNILERFSAQQFPDLHSELNLSSLELGDSALYFCASSVGVGERSSYEQYFGPGTRLTVT.

The chain recombines TRBV18 with TRBJ2-3, with 8 bases that match TRBD2. This CDR3 spans 15 amino acids. Germline-derived CDR1 and CDR2 are KGHSH and LQKENI. V gave up 5 bases and J gave up 4 bases; unmatched junction bases: 8. CDR3 sequence (DNA): TGTGCCAGCTCATCGGGACTAGACTACGCAGATACGCAGTATTTT. Its translation: CASSSGLDYADTQYF.

Regarding this clone: Within the sample, other DNA sequences also encode this same CDR3. CDR3 amino acids: CASSLGRAYEQYF. The CDR3 DNA reads TGTGCCAGCAGCTTGGGACGGGCCTACGAGCAGTACTTC. The chain is built from TRBV7-6 and TRBJ2-7; tentatively, D is TRBD1 or TRBD2 (5 bases each). This CDR3 region has 13 residues. V shed 3 bases and J shed 2 bases, with 8 bases lying between them. Germline values: CDR1 SGHVS, CDR2 FNYEAQ.

V is TRBV10-2 and J is TRBJ2-7, with 8 bases aligning to TRBD2. The germline CDR1 and CDR2 sequences are WSHSY and SAAADI. CDR3 length: 15 amino acids. V shed 4 bases and J 7 bases; nucleotides not matched to a gene: 12. This chain's CDR3 is CASSGGGRPSGEQYF. CDR3 DNA: TGCGCCAGCAGTGGAGGCGGGAGGCCTTCGGGTGAGCAGTACTTC.

In the case of this clone: Germline and junction disagree at one end, which may indicate a read error. The rearrangement uses TRBV2 and TRBJ2-7; no reliable D call. CDR1 SNHLY and CDR2 FYNNEI come from the germline V gene. This CDR3 contains 8 residues. The CDR3 DNA sequence: TGTGCCAGCAGTGACTCCCTATTC. Amino acid sequence: CASSDSLF. Full variable domain (rest looked up from reference TRBV2 and TRBJ2-7): EPEVTQTPSHQVTQMGQEVILRCVPISNHLYFYWYRQILGQKVEFLVSFYNNEISEKSEIFDDQFSVERPDGSNFTLKIRSTKLEDSAMYFCASSDSLFGPGTRLTVT.

The J gene is TRBJ1-1, the V gene TRBV19; D not certain. V lost 4 bases and J 0 bases, leaving 6 bases between the germline ends. CDR1 and CDR2 (germline): LNHDA, SQIVND (reference sequence). The CDR3 consists of 13 residues. This chain's CDR3 is CASSTAVNTEAFF. CDR3 DNA: TGTGCCAGTAGTACGGCGGTGAACACTGAAGCTTTCTTT.

The chain joins TRBV29-1 to TRBJ2-1; 10 nucleotides line up with TRBD1. The CDR3 spans 16 residues. V lost 1 base to trimming and J lost 1 base; unmatched junction nucleotides: 4. Germline V gene data show CDR1 as SQVTM and CDR2 as ANQGSEA. CDR3 DNA sequence: TGCAGCGTTGAAGGCGGACAGGGGGGATCCTACAATGAGCAGTTCTTC. Translation: CSVEGGQGGSYNEQFF.

The CDR3 sequence is CASSARTGHQPQHF. CDR3 sequence (DNA): TGTGCCAGTAGTGCCCGGACAGGGCATCAGCCCCAGCATTTT. V is TRBV19 and J is TRBJ1-5, with 8 bases lining up with TRBD1. This CDR3 is 14 amino acids long. V gave up 5 bases and J gave up 5 bases; unmatched junction bases: 5. The germline gives CDR1 LNHDA, CDR2 SQIVND (reference sequence).

This chain links TRBV9 with TRBJ2-7; 9 bases fit TRBD1. CDR3 size: 15 residues. With V trimmed by 2 bases and J by 1 base, 4 bases remained unmatched. Germline values: CDR1 SGDLS, CDR2 YYNGEE. DNA of the CDR3: TGTGCCAGCAGCGTCGGGACAGGGACTTCCTACGAGCAGTACTTC. The encoded protein is CASSVGTGTSYEQYF.

The gene calls are TRBV6-5 and TRBJ1-2; D is uncertain. The CDR3 is 15 residues long. Germline V lookup: CDR1 MNHEY, CDR2 SVGAGI. Trimming stripped 6 bases from V and 4 bases from J, with 18 bases between. CDR3 loop: CASSTTDGPGYGYTF. The CDR3 nucleotides read TGTGCCAGCAGCACTACCGACGGGCCGGGCTATGGCTACACCTTC.

V is TRBV9 and J is TRBJ2-2; 7 nucleotides agree with TRBD2. The V and J ends lost 2 bases and 6 bases, in that order; junction bases with no gene match: 10. The CDR3 loop spans 16 amino acids. Germline V gene lookup returns CDR1 SGDLS and CDR2 YYNGEE. DNA of the CDR3: TGTGCCAGCAGCGTTCTGGGCGGGAGAGTTTCCGGGGAGCTGTTTTTT. Translating it yields CASSVLGGRVSGELFF.